Below are 15 T cell receptor beta chains sequenced from a single sample in a study of T cell responses to AZD1222 COVID-19 vaccine. The table came from immunoSEQ multiplex PCR; TCRdb's copy has only in-frame clones and leaves some out. The sample lists 95,000 to 150,000 clones, 70% to 90% occurring once. The sample was peripheral blood, taken on day 0 of AZD1222 vaccination. The receptor set was obtained from an adult in good health.

The V and J genes are TRBV11-2 and TRBJ2-7, with a possible D match to TRBD2 (5 bases). V dropped 5 bases and J dropped 5 bases, with 10 bases sitting between them. The CDR3 is made up of 12 amino acids. Per the germline V gene, CDR1 is SGHAT and CDR2 is FQNNGV. Written as DNA, the CDR3 is TGTGCCAGCAGCACACGGGGAAACGAGCAGTACTTC. The encoded protein is CASSTRGNEQYF.

V gene TRBV28 combines with J gene TRBJ2-7, with D perhaps TRBD1 (6 bases). The CDR3 length is 12 residues. Germline CDR1 is MDHEN and CDR2 is SYDVKM. V lost 5 bases and J lost 5, with 10 bases in between. The CDR3 nucleotides are TGTGCCAGCAGTCTAAACAGGGACGAGCAGTACTTC. Protein product: CASSLNRDEQYF.

This rearrangement joins TRBV5-5 to TRBJ2-7; possibly TRBD1 for D (6 bases). Germline CDR1 SGHKS, CDR2 YYEKEE (reference sequence). Trimming left V 4 bases short and J 3 bases short, with 11 bases between. The CDR3 has 13 amino acids. As DNA, the CDR3 is TGTGCCAGCAGCCAGACAGGACGCTACGAGCAGTACTTC. Amino acid sequence: CASSQTGRYEQYF.

The V gene is TRBV5-1, the J gene TRBJ2-1; D ambiguous. Deletions cut 1 base from V and 1 base from J, with 6 bases between. CDR3 length: 14 residues. Germline V gene sequence: CDR1 SGHRS, CDR2 YFSETQ. The CDR3 loop reads CASSLYTSYNEQFF. In DNA, the CDR3 is TGCGCCAGCAGCTTGTATACTTCCTACAATGAGCAGTTCTTC.

The V gene is TRBV6-5, the J gene TRBJ1-1; D is undetermined. V lost 2 bases and J 6 bases, leaving 10 bases between the germline ends. This CDR3 has 13 amino acids. The V gene's germline CDR1 is MNHEY and CDR2 SVGAGI. CDR3 residues: CASSYRAAAEAFF. The CDR3, as DNA: TGTGCCAGCAGTTACAGGGCGGCGGCTGAAGCTTTCTTT.

This chain links TRBV9 with TRBJ2-1; TRBD2 matches 13 bases. The CDR3 has 15 amino acids. In germline, CDR1 is SGDLS, CDR2 YYNGEE. J lost 9 bases, V lost 0 bases, and 3 bases had no gene match. DNA of the CDR3: TGTGCCAGCAGCGTAGGACTAGCGGGGGGTCTTGAGCAGTTCTTC. It encodes CASSVGLAGGLEQFF.

V usage is TRBV7-8 and J usage is TRBJ2-7; TRBD1 matches at 9 bases. V was clipped by 5 bases and J by 0 bases; unmatched bases: 11. Germline CDR1 and CDR2: SGHVS and FQNEAQ. The CDR3 length is 17 residues. The CDR3 spells CASSIRTGTGSSYEQYF. Here the CDR3 DNA reads TGTGCCAGCAGCATTAGAACCGGGACAGGGAGCTCCTACGAGCAGTACTTC.

The V and J genes are TRBV27 and TRBJ1-5; 7 bases match TRBD1. Unmatched junction bases numbered 8, after V lost 5 bases and J lost 4 bases. The CDR3 length is 15 residues. Germline lookup yields CDR1 MNHEY and CDR2 SMNVEV (reference sequence). In DNA, the CDR3 is TGTGCCAGCAGTCAGGGGGGGGGCTCAAATCAGCCCCAGCATTTT. As protein: CASSQGGGSNQPQHF.

The chain couples TRBV27 to TRBJ1-6, with no clear D. In germline, CDR1 is MNHEY, CDR2 SMNVEV (reference sequence). There are 16 residues in the CDR3. V gave up 2 bases and J gave up 6 bases, with 14 bases separating them. This CDR3 is CASSLQTPRVNSPLHF. For the CDR3, the DNA is TGTGCCAGCAGTTTACAGACCCCGAGGGTTAATTCACCCCTCCACTTT.

The chain combines TRBV5-1 with TRBJ2-4; perhaps TRBD1 as D (6 bases). Germline assignment: CDR1 SGHRS and CDR2 YFSETQ. The CDR3 runs to 13 residues. V dropped 4 bases and J dropped 7 bases, with 12 bases sitting between them. CDR3 DNA: TGCGCCAGCAGCCTAACAGGGCTGAACATTCAGTACTTC. Translated: CASSLTGLNIQYF.

The V gene is TRBV5-1, the J gene TRBJ1-2; D might be TRBD1 (5 bases). The CDR3 is made up of 14 amino acids. Germline CDR1 reads SGHRS; CDR2 reads YFSETQ. V was shortened by 2 bases and J by 2 bases, with 10 bases between the two germline ends. Here the CDR3 reads CASSLTRQNYGYTF. DNA of the CDR3: TGCGCCAGCAGCTTAACCCGACAGAACTATGGCTACACCTTC.

The chain joins TRBV6-6 to TRBJ2-3; D gene uncertain. CDR1 MNHNY and CDR2 SVGAGI come from the germline V gene (reference sequence). This CDR3 contains 12 residues. Trimming pared 0 bases from V and 6 bases from J, leaving 4 bases between. CDR3 residues: CASSYSPDTQYF. In DNA form, the CDR3 reads TGTGCCAGCAGTTACTCGCCGGATACGCAGTATTTT.

The V gene is TRBV3-1 (or the pseudogene TRBV3-2), the J gene TRBJ1-5, with 9 nucleotides matching TRBD1. There are 14 residues in the CDR3. V shed 4 bases, J shed 7 bases, and the junction held 5 bases outside the gene matches. CDR1 and CDR2 (germline): LGHDT, YNNKEL (reference sequence). In DNA form, the CDR3 reads TGTGCCAGCAGCCGGGACAGGGTCAACCAGCCCCAGCATTTT. It specifies CASSRDRVNQPQHF.

The V call is TRBV12-5, the J call TRBJ2-5, with TRBD2 as a possible D gene (5 bases). V lost 6 bases to trimming and J lost 7 bases, with 9 bases between them. From germline, CDR1 is LGHNT and CDR2 FRNRAP. CDR3 length: 11 residues. CDR3 DNA sequence: TGTGCTAGTGGCGAAGGACTGACCCAGTACTTC. Its translation: CASGEGLTQYF.

V and J are TRBV7-2 and TRBJ2-7, with TRBD1 matching over 7 bases. The V gene end was trimmed by 5 bases and the J gene end by 4 bases; junction bases not matched to a gene: 11. Germline V lookup: CDR1 SGHTA, CDR2 FQGNSA. The CDR3 has 15 residues. CDR3 in DNA: TGTGCCAGCAGCCCGAGGGGGCAGGGCGGGTACGAGCAGTACTTC. Protein product: CASSPRGQGGYEQYF.